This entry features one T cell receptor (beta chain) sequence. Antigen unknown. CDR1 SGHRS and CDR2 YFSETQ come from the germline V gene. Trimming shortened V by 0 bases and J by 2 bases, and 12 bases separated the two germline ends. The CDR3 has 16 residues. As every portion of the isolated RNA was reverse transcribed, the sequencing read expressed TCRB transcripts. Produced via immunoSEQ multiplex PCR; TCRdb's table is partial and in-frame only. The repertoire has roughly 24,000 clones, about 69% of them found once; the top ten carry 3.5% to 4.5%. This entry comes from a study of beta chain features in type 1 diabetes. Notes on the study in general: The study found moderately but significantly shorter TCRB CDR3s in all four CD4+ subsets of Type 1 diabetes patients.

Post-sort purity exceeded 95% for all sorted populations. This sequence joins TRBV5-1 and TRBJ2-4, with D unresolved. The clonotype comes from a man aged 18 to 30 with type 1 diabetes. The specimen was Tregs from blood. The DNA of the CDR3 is TGCGCCAGCAGCTTGGGCCACGCTGGGCCCAAAAACATTCAGTACTTC. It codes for CASSLGHAGPKNIQYF. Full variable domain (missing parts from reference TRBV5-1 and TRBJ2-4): KAGVTQTPRYLIKTRGQQVTLSCSPISGHRSVSWYQQTPGQGLQFLFEYFSETQRNKGNFPGRFSGRQFSNSRSEMNVSTLELGDSALYLCASSLGHAGPKNIQYFGAGTRLSVL.